This T cell receptor (beta chain) was sequenced for a study of T-cell reconstitution after alpha-beta-depleted transplantation in children. This clonotype was seen repeatedly, ten times or more. The antigen remains undetermined. Preparing the TCRbeta library involved the use of unique molecular identifiers. TCRdb re-called the PCR reads with MiXCR, one entry per CDR3 protein. The data hold over 200,000 distinct CDR3 sequences, with 11% observed a single time. The CDR3 totals 13 residues. V was cut by 5 bases and J by 3 bases, with 11 bases left in between. CDR1 and CDR2 from the germline V gene are MDHEN and SYDVKM. General observations from the study: After transplant, high TCRbeta diversity at day 60 in some patients arose from surviving recipient T cells and thymic progenitors. Reported findings indicate that, about two months after transplant, alpha-beta T cells came from several hundred expanded clones, which were derived from non-depleted graft cells.

The gene calls are TRBV28 and TRBJ2-7; D gene ambiguous. This receptor was identified in a child less than two years old with acute myeloid leukemia, due to receive a stem cell transplant. The starting material was PBMCs, obtained before TCRalphabeta/CD19-depleted stem cell transplant. The CDR3: CASSPLGLYEQYF. The CDR3 bases are TGTGCCAGCAGTCCCTTGGGTCTCTACGAGCAGTACTTC. Based on the CDR3 plus reference TRBV28 and TRBJ2-7, the full variable domain is DVKVTQSSRYLVKRTGEKVFLECVQDMDHENMFWYRQDPGLGLRLIYFSYDVKMKEKGDIPEGYSVSREKKERFSLILESASTNQTSMYLCASSPLGLYEQYFGPGTRLTVT.